This TCR beta chain was retrieved from a study of blood T cell repertoires in COVID-19. CDR3 length: 16 amino acids. Germline V lookup: CDR1 SGHTA, CDR2 FQGTGA. Unmatched junction bases numbered 4, after V lost 4 bases and J lost 7 bases. Per the original methods: For nucleated cells, counts were estimated from reference gene primer amplification. Sequenced by immunoSEQ multiplex PCR; TCRdb stores in-frame clones only, minus some. V and J calls and clone size are copied from that table; D and trimming were computed from the DNA. This sample carries some 80,000 clones, 85% to 90% of them seen once, and the ten largest clones take approximately 20%.

The receptor comes from a human donor in a cohort sampled during active COVID-19. Sample: peripheral blood. This sequence joins TRBV7-3 and TRBJ2-2, with TRBD2 matching 15 bases. The CDR3 region is CASSSRTSGRGGELFF. In nucleotides, the CDR3 is TGTGCCAGCAGCTCCCGGACTAGCGGGAGGGGCGGGGAGCTGTTTTTT.